This T cell receptor (beta chain) emerged from a study of blood T cell repertoires in COVID-19. Sequencing used immunoSEQ multiplex PCR; TCRdb keeps in-frame clones, though not all of them. The sample includes about 64,000 clones, approximately 90% seen only once; the top ten take approximately 1.6%. The clonotype was recovered from a human donor in a cohort sampled during active COVID-19. Material for sequencing was peripheral blood.

CDR3 amino acids: CASSLGRLAPVNEQFF. DNA of the CDR3: TGTGCCAGCAGCTTGGGCCGGCTAGCTCCGGTCAATGAGCAGTTCTTC. The V call is TRBV11-2, the J call TRBJ2-1; TRBD2 is a possible D gene (5 bases). V lost 3 bases, J lost 6 bases, and 18 bases lay in between. The CDR3 length is 16 residues. The V gene's germline CDR1 is SGHAT and CDR2 FQNNGV. Variable domain in full (rest from reference TRBV11-2 and TRBJ2-1): EAGVAQSPRYKIIEKRQSVAFWCNPISGHATLYWYQQILGQGPKLLIQFQNNGVVDDSQLPKDRFSAERLKGVDSTLKIQPAKLEDSAVYLCASSLGRLAPVNEQFFGPGTRLTVL.